This T cell receptor beta chain was retrieved from a study of CD8+ T cells in alopecia areata. Study as a whole: The study gave tofacitinib for 6 to 18 months, then 6 months off drug.

Peripheral blood and lesional scalp punch biopsies came from alopecia areata patients. Once RNA had been extracted, it was reverse transcribed into cDNA to act as the sequencing template. Sequencing used immunoSEQ multiplex PCR; TCRdb keeps in-frame clones, though not all of them. This table holds about 140,000 clones, 51% found once. Points on this clone: Its specificity is not known.

The CDR3 length is 13 residues. V shed 6 bases and J shed 4 bases, with 10 bases lying between them. CDR1 MNHEY and CDR2 SVGAGI come from the germline V gene. Findings and caveats of the study: Besides other cells, scalp samples also yield sequences of resident alphabeta T cells from normal skin.

The TCR sequence derives from a human donor with alopecia areata. The sample consisted of CD4+ T cells sorted from blood, taken at week 0. The gene calls are TRBV6-5 and TRBJ1-5, with D maybe TRBD1 (6 bases). This CDR3 reads CASSLDRNQPQHF. The CDR3 DNA sequence: TGTGCCAGCAGCTTAGACAGGAATCAGCCCCAGCATTTT.